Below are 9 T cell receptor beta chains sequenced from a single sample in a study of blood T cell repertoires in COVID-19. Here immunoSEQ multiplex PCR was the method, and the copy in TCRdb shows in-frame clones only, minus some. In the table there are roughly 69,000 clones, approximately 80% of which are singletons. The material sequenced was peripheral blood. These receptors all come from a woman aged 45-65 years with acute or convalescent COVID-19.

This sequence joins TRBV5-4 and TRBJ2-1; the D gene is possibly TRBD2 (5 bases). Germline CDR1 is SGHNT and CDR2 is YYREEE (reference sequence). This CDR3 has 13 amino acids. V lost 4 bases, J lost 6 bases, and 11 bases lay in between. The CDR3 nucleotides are TGTGCCAGCAGCCCCCCCGGGGTCAATGAGCAGTTCTTC. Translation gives CASSPPGVNEQFF.

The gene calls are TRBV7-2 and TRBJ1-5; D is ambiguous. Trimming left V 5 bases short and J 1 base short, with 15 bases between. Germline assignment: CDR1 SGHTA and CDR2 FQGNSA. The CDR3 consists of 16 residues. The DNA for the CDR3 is TGTGCCAGCAGCCCAACCAGCGTCCGGAGCAATCAGCCCCAGCATTTT. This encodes CASSPTSVRSNQPQHF.

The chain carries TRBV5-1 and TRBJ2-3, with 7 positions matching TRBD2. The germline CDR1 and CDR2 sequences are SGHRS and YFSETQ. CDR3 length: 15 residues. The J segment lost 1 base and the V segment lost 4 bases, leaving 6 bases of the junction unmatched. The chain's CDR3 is CASSGGTTRTDTQYF. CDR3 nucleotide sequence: TGCGCCAGCAGCGGGGGGACTACCCGCACAGATACGCAGTATTTT.

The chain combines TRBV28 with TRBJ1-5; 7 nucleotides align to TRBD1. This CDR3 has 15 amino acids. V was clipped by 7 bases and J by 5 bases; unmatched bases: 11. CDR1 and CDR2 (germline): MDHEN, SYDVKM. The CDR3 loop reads CASNSEGAGHQPQHF. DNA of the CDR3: TGTGCCAGCAATTCTGAGGGGGCAGGGCATCAGCCCCAGCATTTT.

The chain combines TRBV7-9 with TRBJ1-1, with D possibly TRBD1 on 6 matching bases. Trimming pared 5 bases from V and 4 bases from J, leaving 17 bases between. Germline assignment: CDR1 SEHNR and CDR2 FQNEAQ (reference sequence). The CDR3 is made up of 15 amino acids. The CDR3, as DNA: TGTGCCAGCAGCACCCCGCGTGGGGGGGCCACTGAAGCTTTCTTT. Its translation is CASSTPRGGATEAFF. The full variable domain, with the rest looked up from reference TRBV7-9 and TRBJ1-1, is DTGVSQNPRHKITKRGQNVTFRCDPISEHNRLYWYRQTLGQGPEFLTYFQNEAQLEKSRLLSDRFSAERPKGSFSTLEIQRTEQGDSAMYLCASSTPRGGATEAFFGQGTRLTVV.

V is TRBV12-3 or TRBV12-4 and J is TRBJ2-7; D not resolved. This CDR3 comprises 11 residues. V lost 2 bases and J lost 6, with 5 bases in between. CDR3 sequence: CASSLFGEQYF. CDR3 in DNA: TGTGCCAGCAGTTTATTCGGCGAGCAGTACTTC.

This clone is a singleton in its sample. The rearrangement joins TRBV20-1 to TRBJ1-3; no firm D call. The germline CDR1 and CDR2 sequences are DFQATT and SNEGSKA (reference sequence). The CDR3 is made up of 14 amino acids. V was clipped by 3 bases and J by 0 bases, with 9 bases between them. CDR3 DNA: TGCAGTGCTAGTCCCCGGTCCTCTGGAAACACCATATATTTT. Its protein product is CSASPRSSGNTIYF.

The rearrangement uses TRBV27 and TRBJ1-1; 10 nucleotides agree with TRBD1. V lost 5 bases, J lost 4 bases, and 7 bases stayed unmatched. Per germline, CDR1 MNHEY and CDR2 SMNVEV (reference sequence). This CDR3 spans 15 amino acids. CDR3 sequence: CASSQRRDRGTEAFF. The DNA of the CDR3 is TGTGCCAGCAGTCAACGCCGGGACAGGGGCACTGAAGCTTTCTTT.

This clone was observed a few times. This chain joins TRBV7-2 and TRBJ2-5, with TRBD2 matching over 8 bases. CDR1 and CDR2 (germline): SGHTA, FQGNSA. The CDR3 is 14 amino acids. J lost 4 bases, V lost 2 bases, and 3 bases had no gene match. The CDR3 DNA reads TGTGCCAGCAGCTTACTCCGGGGGGGAGAGACCCAGTACTTC. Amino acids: CASSLLRGGETQYF.